This T cell receptor beta chain was recovered during a study of identical twins. This clonotype was detected only a few times. The V gene's germline CDR1 is SNHLY and CDR2 FYNNEI. The CDR3 is 15 residues long. V gave up 6 bases and J gave up 2 bases, with 17 bases separating them. TCRdb used MiXCR to reprocess the 5' RACE reads, holding one entry per CDR3 protein. Of about 530,000 distinct CDR3 sequences detected, 20% to 25% appear once; the ten largest clones hold approximately 0.52%. These records were also assigned to another study, of yellow fever vaccine responses in identical twins.

The source of this sequence is a woman aged 18 to 35 in good health. This sequence joins TRBV2 and TRBJ2-7, with D perhaps matching TRBD1 (5 bases). Sequencing was performed on CD4+ T cells sorted from blood. CDR3 sequence reads: CASRIPEAGTYEQYF. The CDR3 DNA reads TGTGCCAGCAGGATACCTGAGGCAGGGACCTACGAGCAGTACTTC.